This T cell receptor (beta chain) is drawn from a study of TIL therapy for anti-PD-1-resistant metastatic lung cancer. About the research overall: Tumors had a median PD-L1 proportion score of around 6%.

Sequencing used immunoSEQ v3. This table comes from immunoSEQ multiplex PCR, and its TCRdb copy is limited to in-frame clones, with some not included. The sample lists approximately 12,000 clones, roughly 63% occurring once. Time point specified: pre-treatment sample, taken before nivolumab and TIL therapy. Pleural nodules or supraclavicular lymph nodes made up most of the excised metastases sampled. Adults with stage 4 NSCLC were enrolled in a phase I trial. Trimming took off 6 bases at V and 6 bases at J, with 9 bases between the two ends. The CDR3 is 12 residues long. The TCR was taken from a person aged 25-80 years with non-small cell lung cancer. V and J are TRBV12-3 or TRBV12-4 and TRBJ1-5, with TRBD1 as a possible D gene (5 bases). This specimen was tumor tissue, taken at baseline. The CDR3 nucleotides read TGTGCCAGCAGCCAGGGAGTTCAGCCCCAGCATTTT. This sequence encodes CASSQGVQPQHF.